The 10 T cell receptor beta chains presented below share a single source sample, sequenced in a study of neurological immune-mediated disorders. TCRdb recomputed calls from the 5' RACE reads with MiXCR, one row per CDR3 protein. The sample consists of about 52,000 distinct CDR3 sequences, 3% to 4% of them appearing once. The sequenced sample was PBMCs. Receptors were obtained from a man aged 60 to 69 with multiple sclerosis.

This clonotype came up a few times. This chain joins TRBV20-1 and TRBJ1-6; D call uncertain. Germline V gene data show CDR1 as DFQATT and CDR2 as SNEGSKA (reference sequence). The CDR3 runs to 15 residues. V lost 5 bases to trimming and J lost 0 bases, with 11 bases between them. CDR3 in amino acids: CSALHPGSYNSPLHF. Here the CDR3 DNA reads TGCAGTGCTCTCCACCCCGGCTCCTATAATTCACCCCTCCACTTT.

This clonotype was seen a few times. The V call is TRBV29-1, the J call TRBJ2-2; D is undetermined. Trimming cost V 0 bases and J 2 bases, with 4 bases left between them. Germline V gives CDR1 SQVTM, CDR2 ANQGSEA. The CDR3 length is 13 residues. In DNA, the CDR3 is TGCAGCGTTGAAGAGACCAACACCGGGGAGCTGTTTTTT. This sequence encodes CSVEETNTGELFF.

This clonotype appeared many times. This chain's CDR3 is CSAQNRGRETQYF. Here the CDR3 DNA reads TGCAGTGCCCAAAACAGGGGGCGGGAGACCCAGTACTTC. The rearrangement links TRBV20-1 to TRBJ2-5, with 9 positions matching TRBD1. V lost 6 bases and J lost 5; bases outside the gene matches: 7. Germline CDR1 is DFQATT and CDR2 is SNEGSKA (reference sequence). The CDR3 contains 13 residues.

This clonotype was seen repeatedly, ten times or more. This rearrangement joins TRBV20-1 to TRBJ1-5; 8 bases fit TRBD1. The CDR3 extends over 15 amino acids. Germline trimming cut 5 bases from V and 3 bases from J; bases unmatched to any gene: 9. From germline, CDR1 is DFQATT and CDR2 SNEGSKA (reference sequence). The CDR3 nucleotides read TGCAGTGCTGCCTCGACAGGGGTCAACAATCAGCCCCAGCATTTT. Protein product: CSAASTGVNNQPQHF.

In its sample, this clonotype was seen many times. This chain connects TRBV14 to TRBJ2-1; 7 bases align to TRBD1. V was pared by 5 bases and J by 1 base, with 5 bases of the junction left unmatched. Germline CDR1 is SGHDN and CDR2 is FVKESK. The CDR3 has 15 residues. CDR3 sequence (DNA): TGTGCCAGCAGCAAACAGGGGTGGTCCTACAATGAGCAGTTCTTC. This translates into CASSKQGWSYNEQFF.

The sample holds many counts of this clonotype. This chain connects TRBV10-1 to TRBJ1-1; 7 nucleotides match TRBD1. V shed 6 bases and J 1 base; nucleotides not matched to a gene: 5. The CDR3 is made up of 14 amino acids. Germline CDR1 is WNHNN and CDR2 is SYGVQD (reference sequence). CDR3 loop: CASSAGGGNTEAFF. As DNA, the CDR3 is TGCGCCAGCAGCGCAGGGGGGGGGAACACTGAAGCTTTCTTT.

This clonotype came up many times. The chain has TRBV5-5 and TRBJ1-5, with unresolved D. This CDR3 has 14 amino acids. The V gene lost 2 bases and the J gene lost 9 bases, with 15 bases spanning the gap. Per the germline V gene, CDR1 is SGHKS and CDR2 is YYEKEE (reference sequence). CDR3 sequence: CASSFWVISPPQHF. The CDR3 DNA reads as TGTGCCAGCAGCTTCTGGGTAATTTCACCGCCCCAGCATTTT.

The sample holds many counts of this clonotype. One junction end does not reproduce the germline sequence, and a read error may be involved. V is TRBV20-1 and J is TRBJ1-1; 8 nucleotides align to TRBD1. CDR3 length: 10 amino acids. Germline CDR1 is DFQATT and CDR2 is SNEGSKA (reference sequence). CDR3 DNA: TGTGGACAGGGTAGTGGTGAAGCTTTCTTT. Translating gives CGQGSGEAFF.

This clonotype was seen at least ten times. The gene calls are TRBV20-1 and TRBJ2-2; 14 bases are a match to TRBD2. Looked up from germline, CDR1 is DFQATT and CDR2 is SNEGSKA (reference sequence). Unmatched junction bases numbered 16, after V lost 6 bases and J lost 4 bases. The CDR3 consists of 19 residues. CDR3 protein: CSAPSGLAGGRSVTGELFF. The CDR3 DNA reads as TGCAGTGCCCCCTCCGGACTAGCGGGAGGAAGGTCGGTCACCGGGGAGCTGTTTTTT.

This clonotype occurred many times. This chain uses TRBV5-6 with TRBJ1-6, with unresolved D. The V end was cut by 4 bases, the J end by 4 bases, with 15 bases between. The CDR3 consists of 16 residues. Per germline, CDR1 SGHDT and CDR2 YYEEEE. This CDR3 reads CASSPVSSRYNSPLHF. Here the CDR3 DNA reads TGTGCCAGCAGCCCAGTTTCCAGCCGTTATAATTCACCCCTCCACTTT.